This is a list of T cell receptor beta chains from one sample in a study of shared clonotypes between healthy human individuals. The data were produced by immunoSEQ multiplex PCR, yet TCRdb's version contains in-frame clones alone and is incomplete. The sample gives around 340,000 clones, around 70% of which show up once; 8.5% to 12% is in the top ten. Sample: memory CD4+ T cells sorted from blood. The receptors were sampled from a man in his thirties or forties in good health. CDR3s include the opening cysteine and the closing phenylalanine or tryptophan. A D gene is named only where the DNA matches it firmly. Size tells how often a clone was seen (once, few, many) or the class of an expanded clone, and some rows leave it out.

clone_size,d_call,j_call,v_call,cdr3_nt,cdr3_aa
NA,TRBD1,TRBJ2-7,TRBV6-9,TGTGCCAGCAGTACGGGGACAGCGAGGGAGCAGTACTTC,CASSTGTAREQYF
NA,NA,TRBJ1-2,TRBV5-6,TGTGCCAGCAGCTTGGTATTTTCAGGGGTGGGCGGCTACACCTTC,CASSLVFSGVGGYTF
NA,NA,TRBJ1-4,TRBV6-1,TGTGCCAGCAGTGGATTGGGAACTAATGAAAAACTGTTTTTT,CASSGLGTNEKLFF
NA,TRBD2,TRBJ2-7,TRBV5-6,TGTGCCAGCAGCTTGCCTAGCGGTCTCCCATCCTACGAGCAGTACTTC,CASSLPSGLPSYEQYF
NA,NA,TRBJ2-2,TRBV7-9,TGTGCCAGCAGCCTAGATCGGGTCACCGGGGAGCTGTTTTTT,CASSLDRVTGELFF
NA,NA,TRBJ2-5,TRBV2,TGTGCCAGCAGTGAATCCGCGGGATCGCAAGAGACCCAGTACTTC,CASSESAGSQETQYF
once,TRBD2,TRBJ2-7,TRBV7-8,TGTGCCAGCAGCTTAGGACCCGGGACTAGCGTTTACGAGCAGTACTTC,CASSLGPGTSVYEQYF
NA,TRBD1,TRBJ2-1,TRBV7-9,TGTGCCAGCAGCTTACCTGGGACAGGGGATGAGCAGTTCTTC,CASSLPGTGDEQFF
NA,TRBD1,TRBJ2-3,TRBV5-4,TGTGCCAGCAGCCCTCCGGGACAGGCCAACACAGATACGCAGTATTTT,CASSPPGQANTDTQYF
few,NA,TRBJ2-7,TRBV2,TGTGCCAGCAGTGACGGGACCTTCTACGAGCAGTACTTC,CASSDGTFYEQYF
NA,NA,TRBJ2-3,TRBV5-4,TGTGCCAGCAGCTTATACAGCGCTAGCACAGATACGCAGTATTTT,CASSLYSASTDTQYF
NA,TRBD2,TRBJ2-7,TRBV6-6,TGTGCCAGCAGAAACGCCCACGGGGGGGGCTACGAGCAGTACTTC,CASRNAHGGGYEQYF
NA,TRBD2,TRBJ2-2,TRBV14,TGTGCCAGCAGCCGACTAGCGGGATGGACGGGCGGGGAGCTGTTTTTT,CASSRLAGWTGGELFF
NA,NA,TRBJ2-7,TRBV30,TGTGCCTGGGCCCTCACATCGGTGGCATACGAGCAGTACTTC,CAWALTSVAYEQYF
few,NA,TRBJ2-7,TRBV19,TGTGCCAGTAGCCTAACTAGCTCCGAGCAGTACTTC,CASSLTSSEQYF
NA,NA,TRBJ2-6,TRBV30,TGTGCCTGGAGTCCCGACAGGCTTCGGTATCCTGGGGCCAACGTCCTGACTTTC,CAWSPDRLRYPGANVLTF
NA,NA,TRBJ2-1,TRBV7-3,TGTGCCAGCAGCTTAACTTCCGACGTTATTAGTGAGCAGTTCTTC,CASSLTSDVISEQFF
once,NA,TRBJ2-7,TRBV29-1,TGCAGCGTTGAAGATCGGTTCGGGATCTACTCTTACTTC,CSVEDRFGIYSYF
NA,NA,TRBJ2-1,TRBV30,TGTGCCTGGAGTGTGTCGCTTAGCTCCTACAATGAGCAGTTCTTC,CAWSVSLSSYNEQFF
NA,TRBD1,TRBJ1-2,TRBV28,TGTGCCAGCAGTTCAGACAGGGGGTATGGCTACACCTTC,CASSSDRGYGYTF
NA,NA,TRBJ1-1,TRBV5-1,TGCGCCAGCAGCCCGGACGGACGGAACACTGAAGCTTTCTTT,CASSPDGRNTEAFF
NA,NA,TRBJ2-3,TRBV10-2,TGCGCCAGCAGGGCACCCTCGGTCGATACGCAGTATTTT,CASRAPSVDTQYF
few,NA,TRBJ2-1,TRBV19,TGTGCCAGTACCCAGGGGCTTAATGAGCAGTTCTTC,CASTQGLNEQFF
NA,NA,TRBJ2-1,TRBV18,TGTGCCAGCTCACCAGAGACTAGTCGCAATGAGCAGTTCTTC,CASSPETSRNEQFF
NA,NA,TRBJ2-4,TRBV29-1,TGCAGCGTTAAAATGGGGGCCAAAAACATTCAGTACTTC,CSVKMGAKNIQYF
NA,TRBD2,TRBJ2-5,TRBV6-1,TGTGCCAGCAAAGTTGTACTAGCGGAAGAGACCCAGTACTTC,CASKVVLAEETQYF
NA,NA,TRBJ2-7,TRBV7-2,TGTGCCAGCAGCCCAAGTCCAGGATACGAGCAGTACTTC,CASSPSPGYEQYF
NA,TRBD1,TRBJ2-7,TRBV5-6,TGTGCCAGCAGCTATAAGGGACAGGGGGCTAGGCAGTACTTC,CASSYKGQGARQYF
NA,NA,TRBJ1-3,TRBV2,TGTGCCAGCACCCCGACCAGCTCTGGAAACACCATATATTTT,CASTPTSSGNTIYF
NA,NA,TRBJ2-1,TRBV5-1,TGCGCCAGCAGCCCCGAAGACTCGTACAATGAGCAGTTCTTC,CASSPEDSYNEQFF
NA,NA,TRBJ2-3,TRBV18,TGTGCCAGCTCACCCGTGGTTTTTGAGGAGCGGTTCACAGATACGCAGTATTTT,CASSPVVFEERFTDTQYF
NA,NA,TRBJ2-2,TRBV18,TGTGCCAGCTCACCACCGACCGGCTACGGGGAGCTGTTTTTT,CASSPPTGYGELFF
NA,NA,TRBJ1-1,TRBV29-1,TGCAGCGGAGCTTCTTCAGGGTGGGAGGCTTTCTTT,CSGASSGWEAFF
few,TRBD1,TRBJ2-2,TRBV7-9,TGTGCCAGCAGCGCCAGGGGGCTCGGCACCGGGGAGCTGTTTTTT,CASSARGLGTGELFF
NA,NA,TRBJ2-2,TRBV15,TGTGCCACCAGCAGAGGGTCCGGACCCACCGGGGAGCTGTTTTTT,CATSRGSGPTGELFF
once,TRBD2,TRBJ2-7,TRBV29-1,TGCAGCGCCGAGAGCGGGAACTCCTACGAGCAGTACTTC,CSAESGNSYEQYF
NA,TRBD1,TRBJ2-1,TRBV5-1,TGCGCCAGCAGCTTCGGGACAGTTGAGCAGTTCTTC,CASSFGTVEQFF
few,TRBD1,TRBJ1-5,TRBV7-8,TGTGCCAGCAGCTTAGAGGGACAGGGGATTCGACCCCAGCATTTT,CASSLEGQGIRPQHF
NA,NA,TRBJ2-4,TRBV6-1,TGTGCCAGCAGAGGAGGGGGCAGGGTATTGGGCATTCAGTACTTC,CASRGGGRVLGIQYF
once,NA,TRBJ1-3,TRBV2,TGTGCCAGCAGTGAATTAGGGCAGCCTGGAAACACCATATATTTT,CASSELGQPGNTIYF
NA,NA,TRBJ2-5,TRBV27,TGTGCCAGCAGTTTAAAGGAGACCCAGTACTTC,CASSLKETQYF